This passage covers 28 T cell receptor beta chains from one sample sequenced in a study of blood T cell repertoires in COVID-19. Produced via immunoSEQ multiplex PCR; TCRdb's table is partial and in-frame only. The table has over 300,000 clones, 83% seen once. Sample: peripheral blood. These receptors all come from a woman in her forties or fifties with acute or convalescent COVID-19.

This rearrangement joins TRBV6-5 to TRBJ2-4; 9 bases align to TRBD1. Germline V gene sequence: CDR1 MNHEY, CDR2 SVGAGI. V shed 8 bases, J shed 0 bases, and the junction held 2 bases outside the gene matches. The CDR3 has 14 residues. The CDR3 reads CASGTGRAKNIQYF. CDR3 in DNA: TGTGCCAGCGGGACAGGGCGAGCCAAAAACATTCAGTACTTC.

The rearrangement joins TRBV3-1 (or the pseudogene TRBV3-2) to TRBJ2-7; tentative D call: TRBD2 (6 bases). Germline V lookup: CDR1 LGHDT, CDR2 YNNKEL (reference sequence). The CDR3 totals 13 residues. The V and J ends lost 6 bases and 4 bases respectively, with 13 bases between them. The CDR3 protein is CASSLLATYEQYF. The CDR3 coding sequence is TGTGCCAGCAGTCTCCTAGCGACGTACGAGCAGTACTTC.

The chain is built from TRBV14 and TRBJ2-7, with TRBD1 identical over 7 bases. Germline CDR1 SGHDN, CDR2 FVKESK. The ends lost 0 bases at V and 7 bases at J; junction bases unmatched: 6. The CDR3 has 14 residues. The CDR3 nucleotides are TGTGCCAGCAGCCAAGACTGGGACAGCCCAGAGCAGTACTTC. Translated: CASSQDWDSPEQYF.

For this clone: The same CDR3 is also encoded by other DNA sequences in this sample. The chain links TRBV7-9 to TRBJ1-1; D might be TRBD1 (5 bases). Germline V lookup: CDR1 SEHNR, CDR2 FQNEAQ (reference sequence). With 5 bases removed from V and 8 bases from J, the gap between germline ends came to 15 bases. The CDR3 is 13 amino acids. CDR3 residues: CASSAQGAAEAFF. CDR3 DNA: TGTGCCAGCAGCGCCCAAGGGGCGGCAGAAGCTTTCTTT.

This chain uses TRBV9 with TRBJ2-4; D is perhaps TRBD1 (6 bases). The CDR3 loop spans 17 amino acids. CDR1 SGDLS and CDR2 YYNGEE come from the germline V gene. Trimming pared 0 bases from V and 0 bases from J, leaving 13 bases between. The CDR3 is CASSVGDKNLAKNIQYF. For the CDR3, the DNA is TGTGCCAGCAGCGTAGGGGACAAGAATCTAGCCAAAAACATTCAGTACTTC.

This clone was picked up a small number of times. The chain carries TRBV18 and TRBJ1-5; 8 bases map to TRBD1. The junction had 3 bases not matched to a gene; V was cut back by 3 bases and J by 5 bases. Germline loops: CDR1 KGHSH, CDR2 LQKENI. This CDR3 spans 14 amino acids. The CDR3 loop is CASSPGQEDQPQHF. CDR3 DNA: TGTGCCAGCTCACCGGGACAGGAGGATCAGCCCCAGCATTTT.

This clone came up a few times. The chain combines TRBV27 with TRBJ2-3, with 9 bases aligning to TRBD1. The length of the CDR3 is 12 residues. J was trimmed by 6 bases and V by 6 bases; bases with no gene match: 1. From germline, CDR1 is MNHEY and CDR2 SMNVEV (reference sequence). The CDR3 sequence is CASRGTGDTQYF. In DNA, the CDR3 is TGTGCCAGCAGGGGGACAGGGGATACGCAGTATTTT.

The chain employs TRBV7-9 and TRBJ2-3, with 11 bases fitting TRBD1. Germline CDR1 and CDR2: SEHNR and FQNEAQ (reference sequence). There are 16 residues in the CDR3. V shed 2 bases and J 5 bases; nucleotides not matched to a gene: 6. The DNA of the CDR3 is TGTGCCAGCAGCTTAAGGGACAGGGGGGATAGAGATACGCAGTATTTT. Translating it yields CASSLRDRGDRDTQYF. Using reference TRBV7-9 and TRBJ2-3 for the parts outside the CDR3, the full variable domain is DTGVSQNPRHKITKRGQNVTFRCDPISEHNRLYWYRQTLGQGPEFLTYFQNEAQLEKSRLLSDRFSAERPKGSFSTLEIQRTEQGDSAMYLCASSLRDRGDRDTQYFGPGTRLTVL.

V is TRBV5-5 and J is TRBJ1-2; 8 nucleotides align to TRBD1. V dropped 4 bases and J dropped 3; count of bases not matched to a gene: 2. This CDR3 has 13 amino acids. Germline assignment: CDR1 SGHKS and CDR2 YYEKEE (reference sequence). The CDR3 DNA reads TGTGCCAGCAGCCGGGGACAGGACTATGGCTACACCTTC. This translates into CASSRGQDYGYTF.

J is TRBJ2-7 and V is TRBV6-5, with TRBD2 matching 9 bases. This CDR3 is built from 15 residues. In germline, CDR1 is MNHEY, CDR2 SVGAGI. V lost 8 bases to trimming and J lost 4 bases; unmatched junction nucleotides: 12. The CDR3, as DNA: TGTGCCAGCGCTTCTCTGGCGGGGGGGACATACGAGCAGTACGTC. Its protein is CASASLAGGTYEQYV.

CDR3 sequence reads: CASSIRPGGNSPLHF. The CDR3 DNA follows: TGTGCCAGTAGTATTCGGCCAGGGGGCAATTCACCCCTCCACTTT. The chain recombines TRBV19 with TRBJ1-6; 8 bases line up with TRBD1. Germline V lookup: CDR1 LNHDA, CDR2 SQIVND (reference sequence). CDR3 length: 15 residues. Germline trimming cut 3 bases from V and 7 bases from J; bases unmatched to any gene: 5.

V and J are TRBV19 and TRBJ1-2; D gene uncertain. V shed 3 bases and J shed 1 base, with 6 bases lying between them. There are 13 residues in the CDR3. The germline V gene has CDR1 LNHDA and CDR2 SQIVND (reference sequence). In DNA form, the CDR3 reads TGTGCCAGTAGTATGCTGAGTAACTATGGCTACACCTTC. The encoded protein is CASSMLSNYGYTF.

The V and J genes are TRBV5-1 and TRBJ2-1, with 7 bases matching TRBD2. After removal of 4 bases from V and 6 bases from J, the junction contained 10 bases not matched to a gene. Germline values: CDR1 SGHRS, CDR2 YFSETQ. This CDR3 region has 15 residues. CDR3 sequence reads: CASSPLSGALNEQFF. The CDR3 region has the DNA TGCGCCAGCAGCCCACTGAGCGGGGCCCTCAATGAGCAGTTCTTC.

The J gene is TRBJ2-7, the V gene TRBV2; TRBD1 is a possible D gene (6 bases). V gave up 8 bases and J gave up 2 bases, with 10 bases separating them. Germline V gene sequence: CDR1 SNHLY, CDR2 FYNNEI. The CDR3 covers 12 residues. CDR3 DNA: TGTGCCAGCCACAGGGCCCCCTACGAGCAGTACTTC. Protein product: CASHRAPYEQYF.

The chain has TRBV29-1 and TRBJ1-1; a weak D match, TRBD1 (5 bases). Germline CDR1 is SQVTM and CDR2 is ANQGSEA. CDR3 length: 12 amino acids. Trimming took 8 bases from V and 4 from J, leaving 14 bases between them. In DNA, the CDR3 is TGCAGCTTTTCTCCAGGGTTCACTGAAGCTTTCTTT. Protein product: CSFSPGFTEAFF.

This sequence joins TRBV6-1 and TRBJ2-3; the match to TRBD2 covers 16 bases. The V segment lost 4 bases and the J segment 3 bases; nucleotides outside the gene matches: 4. The germline gives CDR1 MNHNS, CDR2 SASEGT. This CDR3 comprises 17 residues. The DNA of the CDR3 is TGTGCCAGCAGTGGCTCGGGACTAGCGGGGGGGACAGATACGCAGTATTTT. Translation gives CASSGSGLAGGTDTQYF.

V and J are TRBV2 and TRBJ2-6, with D possibly matching TRBD1 (6 bases). The germline V gene has CDR1 SNHLY and CDR2 FYNNEI. CDR3 length: 14 amino acids. Deletions cut 8 bases from V and 7 bases from J, with 15 bases between. CDR3: CASGQHREANVLTF. Here the CDR3 DNA reads TGTGCCAGCGGACAACACAGGGAAGCCAACGTCCTGACTTTC.

V is TRBV29-1 and J is TRBJ1-2; no firm D call. V lost 1 base and J lost 7, with 13 bases in between. Germline V gene sequence: CDR1 SQVTM, CDR2 ANQGSEA. The CDR3 has 13 residues. The CDR3 DNA follows: TGCAGCGTTGAAGGGAACGAGGGCGGTGGCTACACCTTC. Translating gives CSVEGNEGGGYTF.

This rearrangement joins TRBV4-3 to TRBJ1-3, with 8 bases lining up with TRBD1. CDR3 size: 14 residues. From germline, CDR1 is LGHNA and CDR2 YSLEER. The J segment lost 4 bases and the V segment lost 4 bases, leaving 3 bases of the junction unmatched. CDR3 in DNA: TGCGCCAGCAGCCCAGGGGGCCCCGGAAACACCATATATTTT. It translates to CASSPGGPGNTIYF.

This chain joins TRBV7-9 and TRBJ2-5; D may be TRBD2 (5 bases). CDR3 length: 16 amino acids. Trimming took 3 bases from V and 1 from J, leaving 15 bases between them. Looked up from germline, CDR1 is SEHNR and CDR2 is FQNEAQ (reference sequence). CDR3 bases: TGTGCCAGCAGCTTGGCTAGAATGGCGGGCCAAGAGACCCAGTACTTC. Translating gives CASSLARMAGQETQYF.

A few counts support this clone. The V call is TRBV9, the J call TRBJ1-4; D remains unclear. The CDR3 is 12 amino acids. Trimming took off 3 bases at V and 10 bases at J, with 10 bases between the two ends. The germline gives CDR1 SGDLS, CDR2 YYNGEE. The CDR3 spells CASSGSPRKLFF. The CDR3 DNA reads as TGTGCCAGCAGCGGCTCACCTAGAAAACTGTTTTTT.

There are a few counts of this clone. This specimen includes other DNA sequences encoding the same CDR3. The rearrangement uses TRBV5-1 and TRBJ2-3; 11 nucleotides agree with TRBD2. Germline-derived CDR1 and CDR2 are SGHRS and YFSETQ. V lost 5 bases to trimming and J lost 0 bases; unmatched junction nucleotides: 5. The CDR3 has 16 residues. The CDR3 sequence: CASSPGLAASTDTQYF. Written as DNA, the CDR3 is TGCGCCAGCAGTCCGGGACTAGCGGCTAGCACAGATACGCAGTATTTT.

This sequence joins TRBV12-3 or TRBV12-4 and TRBJ1-2; D call uncertain. The CDR3 runs to 12 residues. Trimming stripped 3 bases from V and 6 bases from J, with 8 bases between. Here the CDR3 DNA reads TGTGCCAGCAGTTTTTCGGGGAATGGCTACACCTTC. It yields the protein CASSFSGNGYTF.

V is TRBV7-2 and J is TRBJ2-5; TRBD2 matches 11 bases. Per germline, CDR1 SGHTA and CDR2 FQGNSA. The V and J ends lost 5 bases and 5 bases, in that order; junction bases with no gene match: 10. The CDR3 is 16 amino acids. The CDR3 loop reads CASSSSQTSGTETQYF. The CDR3 DNA reads as TGTGCCAGCAGCAGCTCCCAGACTAGCGGGACGGAGACCCAGTACTTC.

The CDR3 region is CASSFGAGGLGEQFF. The CDR3 nucleotides read TGTGCCAGCAGCTTCGGAGCGGGGGGCCTAGGTGAGCAGTTCTTC. The J gene is TRBJ2-1, the V gene TRBV11-3, with TRBD2 matching 9 bases. CDR1 SGHNT and CDR2 YENEEA come from the germline V gene. CDR3 size: 15 residues. Trimming removed 3 bases from V and 9 bases from J; junction bases left unmatched: 9. Full variable domain (missing parts from reference TRBV11-3 and TRBJ2-1): EAGVVQSPRYKIIEKKQPVAFWCNPISGHNTLYWYLQNLGQGPELLIRYENEEAVDDSQLPKDRFSAERLKGVDSTLKIQPAELGDSAVYLCASSFGAGGLGEQFFGPGTRLTVL.

The chain links TRBV4-1 to TRBJ2-2; a weak D match, TRBD2 (6 bases). Germline V gene sequence: CDR1 MGHRA, CDR2 YSYEKL. V was pared by 6 bases and J by 4 bases, with 15 bases between. This CDR3 is 15 amino acids long. In DNA form, the CDR3 reads TGCGCCAGCAGGCCGCCGGGACTGATCACCGGGGAGCTGTTTTTT. Protein sequence: CASRPPGLITGELFF.

The V gene is TRBV7-2, the J gene TRBJ1-6; 7 bases map to TRBD1. The CDR3 has 14 amino acids. The germline V gene has CDR1 SGHTA and CDR2 FQGNSA. The trim removed 1 base at V and 11 bases at J, leaving 5 bases unmatched. CDR3 sequence reads: CASSLDRGRTPLHF. DNA of the CDR3: TGTGCCAGCAGCTTAGACAGGGGAAGGACACCCCTCCACTTT.

V and J are TRBV7-3 and TRBJ2-3; D is perhaps TRBD1 (5 bases). The CDR3 spans 16 residues. V gave up 1 base and J gave up 0 bases, with 11 bases separating them. Germline lookup yields CDR1 SGHTA and CDR2 FQGTGA. The CDR3 reads CASSLIGAISTDTQYF. The CDR3 region has the DNA TGTGCCAGCAGCTTAATAGGGGCTATTAGCACAGATACGCAGTATTTT.